Listed here are 10 T cell receptor beta chains from one sample, sequenced in a study of T cells in Graves' hyperthyroidism and ophthalmopathy. There were TCR beta CDR3 regions amplified from RNA transcripts. The study used the HTBI primer set for a first-round RT-PCR of the TCR CDR3. MiXCR, applied by TCRdb to the multiplex PCR reads, yields one record per CDR3 protein. The profile shows some 700,000 distinct CDR3 sequences, around 16% of them singletons. The sequenced sample was blood. These receptors all come from a man aged 45-60 years with Graves' hyperthyroidism.

The chain combines TRBV12-3 or TRBV12-4 with TRBJ2-7, with TRBD1 matching over 9 bases. J gave up 5 bases and V 5 bases, and 7 bases lay outside the gene matches. The CDR3 is 14 residues long. The CDR3 spells CASSLLQGADEQYF. DNA of the CDR3: TGTGCCAGCAGTCTCCTACAGGGGGCGGACGAGCAGTACTTC.

The V gene is TRBV27, the J gene TRBJ1-5; maybe TRBD1 (6 bases). Per germline, CDR1 MNHEY and CDR2 SMNVEV (reference sequence). Trimming left V 2 bases short and J 6 bases short, with 17 bases between. CDR3 length: 16 residues. The CDR3 region has the DNA TGTGCCAGCAGTTTACGGGGGGGCGCGATATTTCAGCCCCAGCATTTT. This sequence encodes CASSLRGGAIFQPQHF.

This clonotype was counted ten times or more. The rearrangement links TRBV19 to TRBJ2-2; a possible D gene is TRBD1 (5 bases). CDR1 LNHDA and CDR2 SQIVND come from the germline V gene (reference sequence). Trimming cost V 2 bases and J 1 base, with 14 bases left between them. This CDR3 region has 17 residues. CDR3 in amino acids: CASSILGQAKNTGELFF. The DNA for the CDR3 is TGTGCCAGTAGTATACTGGGGCAGGCAAAGAACACCGGGGAGCTGTTTTTT.

The gene calls are TRBV19 and TRBJ2-3; possible D gene TRBD2, 5 bases. The V gene's germline CDR1 is LNHDA and CDR2 SQIVND (reference sequence). The CDR3 is 13 amino acids. V was pared by 0 bases and J by 5 bases, with 6 bases between. CDR3 protein: CASSIDRGDTQYF. CDR3 nucleotides: TGTGCCAGTAGTATAGATCGGGGAGATACGCAGTATTTT.

This clonotype was picked up a small number of times. The chain combines TRBV5-6 with TRBJ2-1; 9 bases are a match to TRBD1. The length of the CDR3 is 15 residues. V shed 4 bases, J shed 4 bases, and the junction held 6 bases outside the gene matches. Germline CDR1 and CDR2: SGHDT and YYEEEE. Here the CDR3 DNA reads TGTGCCAGCAGCGTACAGGGGGCTTTTTACAATGAGCAGTTCTTC. This gives the protein CASSVQGAFYNEQFF.

The sample holds many counts of this clonotype. This chain joins TRBV20-1 and TRBJ1-2; 9 nucleotides line up with TRBD1. This CDR3 is built from 15 residues. Unmatched junction bases numbered 10, after V lost 6 bases and J lost 2 bases. Germline V gives CDR1 DFQATT, CDR2 SNEGSKA (reference sequence). CDR3 DNA: TGCAGTGCGGGACAGGGTTTGTTAGAGAACTATGGCTACACCTTC. It translates to CSAGQGLLENYGYTF.

This clonotype was recorded a few times. This chain uses TRBV5-1 with TRBJ2-1; TRBD2 aligns across 7 bases. The V segment lost 2 bases and the J segment 2 bases; nucleotides outside the gene matches: 4. Germline-derived CDR1 and CDR2 are SGHRS and YFSETQ. This CDR3 is 15 amino acids long. The CDR3 DNA sequence: TGCGCCAGCAGCTTAGCGGGACTCCCCTACAATGAGCAGTTCTTC. Residues: CASSLAGLPYNEQFF.

V gene TRBV20-1 combines with J gene TRBJ2-7; TRBD2 agrees at 10 bases. This CDR3 region has 13 residues. Per germline, CDR1 DFQATT and CDR2 SNEGSKA (reference sequence). Trimming cost V 4 bases and J 5 bases; bases outside gene matches: 5. The DNA for the CDR3 is TGCAGTGCTACTCGGCTAGCGGGAGACGAGCAGTACTTC. Translated: CSATRLAGDEQYF.

V usage is TRBV9 and J usage is TRBJ2-1, with 10 bases aligning to TRBD1. This CDR3 comprises 17 residues. From germline, CDR1 is SGDLS and CDR2 YYNGEE. The V gene end was trimmed by 0 bases and the J gene end by 9 bases; junction bases not matched to a gene: 12. For the CDR3, the DNA is TGTGCCAGCAGCGTAGCTCCCCGGACAGGGGGGTCGACTGAGCAGTTCTTC. The encoded protein is CASSVAPRTGGSTEQFF.

At least ten counts were recorded for this clonotype. V gene TRBV27 combines with J gene TRBJ2-5, with D possibly TRBD2 on 6 matching bases. CDR1 and CDR2 (germline): MNHEY, SMNVEV (reference sequence). The V gene lost 7 bases and the J gene lost 2 bases, with 17 bases spanning the gap. This CDR3 spans 15 amino acids. CDR3 coding DNA: TGTGCCAGCAAGCGGGCGGGTGGGGATCAAGAGACCCAGTACTTC. Its protein is CASKRAGGDQETQYF.